A single sample is the source of the 11 T cell receptor beta chains below, sequenced in a study of vaccination and CD4 T cells after COVID-19. Treatment given: approximately 11-day PBMC culture with coronavirus spike peptide pools or control peptides (ViraFEST assay). Cultured CD4+ T-cell DNA underwent Oncomine TCR Beta short-read sequencing. TCRdb ran MiXCR on the PCR reads and lists one entry per CDR3 protein. Among over 10,000 distinct CDR3 sequences listed, 40% to 55% were seen once. These TCRs' antigens remain unknown. The sample was CD4+ T cells from blood, cultured in vitro, taken after SARS-CoV-2 vaccination. The receptor set was obtained from a human donor who had recovered from COVID-19.

This chain links TRBV20-1 with TRBJ2-7; 7 nucleotides match TRBD1. CDR3 length equals 13 residues. Trimming took 5 bases from V and 2 from J; bases not matched to a gene: 6. The germline V gene encodes CDR1 DFQATT and CDR2 SNEGSKA (reference sequence). The CDR3 protein is CSAEGQTTYEQYF. As DNA, the CDR3 is TGCAGTGCTGAGGGACAGACTACCTACGAGCAGTACTTC.

V usage is TRBV7-8 and J usage is TRBJ2-5; no clear D gene. The CDR3 has 13 residues. V was cut by 5 bases and J by 5 bases, with 12 bases left in between. Germline CDR1 reads SGHVS; CDR2 reads FQNEAQ. The DNA of the CDR3 is TGTGCCAGCAGCCTGGAGAGATTGGAGACCCAGTACTTC. Encoded protein: CASSLERLETQYF.

The chain is built from TRBV5-1 and TRBJ1-5, with 8 bases lining up with TRBD1. The CDR3 is 15 amino acids. The germline V gene has CDR1 SGHRS and CDR2 YFSETQ. V trimming: 4 bases; J trimming: 5 bases; junction bases outside the gene matches: 8. DNA of the CDR3: TGCGCCAGCAGCCCGGACAGGGCGGAGGATCAGCCCCAGCATTTT. Translating it yields CASSPDRAEDQPQHF.

This clonotype has more than one count but fewer than ten. This chain uses TRBV6-5 with TRBJ2-3, with no clear D. Trimming removed 3 bases at V and 4 bases at J, with 2 bases between. Germline CDR1 and CDR2: MNHEY and SVGAGI. This CDR3 has 11 residues. Written as DNA, the CDR3 is TGTGCCAGCAGTTATTCAGATACGCAGTATTTT. This sequence encodes CASSYSDTQYF.

CDR3 loop: CASSLTQDRASETQYF. CDR3 coding DNA: TGTGCCAGCAGCTTAACTCAGGACAGGGCGTCGGAGACCCAGTACTTC. The chain is built from TRBV7-6 and TRBJ2-5, with TRBD1 matching 8 bases. Trimming cost V 2 bases and J 5 bases; bases outside gene matches: 10. Germline-derived CDR1 and CDR2 are SGHVS and FNYEAQ. The CDR3 covers 16 residues.

The chain links TRBV24-1 to TRBJ2-5, with D maybe TRBD1 (6 bases). V was trimmed by 8 bases and J by 3 bases, leaving 15 bases between them. The CDR3 has 14 amino acids. Germline V gives CDR1 KGHDR, CDR2 SFDVKD. The CDR3 loop reads CATNYRESEETQYF. The CDR3 bases are TGTGCCACCAATTACAGGGAGTCCGAAGAGACCCAGTACTTC.

The chain combines TRBV19 with TRBJ1-3; D is possibly TRBD1 (5 bases). Germline lookup yields CDR1 LNHDA and CDR2 SQIVND (reference sequence). The CDR3 has 18 amino acids. V gave up 3 bases and J gave up 0 bases, with 18 bases separating them. The CDR3 nucleotides are TGTGCCAGTAGTATTGGTGGAGTTGGGGGGTACTCTGGAAACACCATATATTTT. Its protein product is CASSIGGVGGYSGNTIYF.

DNA for the CDR3: TGTGCCAGCACCTTAGGGACAGGGGGCCGTCAGCCCCAGCATTTT. Protein: CASTLGTGGRQPQHF. The rearrangement uses TRBV6-1 and TRBJ1-5; 12 nucleotides agree with TRBD1. With 7 bases clipped from V and 6 bases from J, the junction kept 7 bases outside the gene matches. Germline V CDR1 and CDR2: MNHNS, SASEGT. The CDR3 covers 15 residues.

This chain links TRBV30 with TRBJ2-3, with a weak D call TRBD1 (5 bases). Germline V CDR1 and CDR2: GTSNPN, SVGIG (reference sequence). The length of the CDR3 is 11 residues. V shed 4 bases and J shed 9 bases, with 11 bases lying between them. CDR3: CAWIGANTQYF. CDR3 DNA sequence: TGTGCCTGGATTGGGGCGAACACGCAGTATTTT.

The chain joins TRBV14 to TRBJ1-1, with D perhaps TRBD1 (5 bases). V shed 4 bases and J shed 6 bases, with 12 bases lying between them. Looked up from germline, CDR1 is SGHDN and CDR2 is FVKESK. This CDR3 is built from 13 residues. The CDR3 DNA reads as TGTGCCAGCAGCCGACCTGGGGGTCCTGAAGCTTTCTTT. It translates to CASSRPGGPEAFF.

The chain uses TRBV7-2 and TRBJ2-1, with D tentatively TRBD2 (6 bases). V lost 4 bases, J lost 9 bases, and 22 bases lay in between. The CDR3 totals 16 residues. Germline V gives CDR1 SGHTA, CDR2 FQGNSA. The CDR3 DNA sequence: TGTGCCAGCAGCTCCCCTGCGCGGGGAACTCGAAGTGAGCAGTTCTTC. Amino acids: CASSSPARGTRSEQFF.